This TCR beta chain was observed in a study of T cells in Graves' hyperthyroidism and ophthalmopathy. It was RNA transcripts that yielded the amplified TCR beta CDR3 regions. Initially, a first-round RT-PCR of the TCR CDR3 employed the HTBI primer set. One entry per CDR3 protein results from TCRdb running MiXCR on the multiplex PCR reads. The sample shows 300,000 to 400,000 distinct CDR3 sequences, around 13% of them seen only once. This clonotype was picked up many times. Its specificity is not known. Patients were excluded for uncontrolled infection, other autoimmune disease, pregnancy or lactation. V lost 7 bases, J lost 8 bases, and 17 bases lay in between. This CDR3 is 13 amino acids long. The V gene's germline CDR1 is MDHEN and CDR2 SYDVKM. Broader study findings: The model identified upcoming ophthalmopathy a median approximately six months ahead of onset.

Sequenced: blood. The TCR sequence derives from a woman in her twenties or thirties with Graves' ophthalmopathy. The V call is TRBV28, the J call TRBJ1-1, with a weak D call TRBD1 (5 bases). CDR3 bases: TGTGCCAGCACCATACAAGGGGCCACCGAAGCTTTCTTT. Its translation: CASTIQGATEAFF.